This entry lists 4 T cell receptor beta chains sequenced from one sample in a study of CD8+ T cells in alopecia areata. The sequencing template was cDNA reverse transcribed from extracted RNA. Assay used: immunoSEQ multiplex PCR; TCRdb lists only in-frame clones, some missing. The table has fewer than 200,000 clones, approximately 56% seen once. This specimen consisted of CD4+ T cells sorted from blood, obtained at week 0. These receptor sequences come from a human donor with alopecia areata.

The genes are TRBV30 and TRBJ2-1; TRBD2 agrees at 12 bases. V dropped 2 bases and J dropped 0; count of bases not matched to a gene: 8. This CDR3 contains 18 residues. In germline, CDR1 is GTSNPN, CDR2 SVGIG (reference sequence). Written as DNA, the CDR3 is TGTGCCTGGAGTTTGCCCACACTAGCGGGGGGCTCCTACAATGAGCAGTTCTTC. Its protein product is CAWSLPTLAGGSYNEQFF. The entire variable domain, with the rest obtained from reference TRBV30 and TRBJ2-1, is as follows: SQTIHQWPATLVQPVGSPLSLECTVEGTSNPNLYWYRQAAGRGLQLLFYSVGIGQISSEVPQNLSASRPQDRQFILSSKKLLLSDSGFYLCAWSLPTLAGGSYNEQFFGPGTRLTVL.

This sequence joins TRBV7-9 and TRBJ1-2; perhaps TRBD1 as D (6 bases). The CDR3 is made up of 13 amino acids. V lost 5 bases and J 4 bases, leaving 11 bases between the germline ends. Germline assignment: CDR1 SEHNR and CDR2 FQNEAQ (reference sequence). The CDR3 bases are TGTGCCAGCAGCATTGGACAGTTCTATGGCTACACCTTC. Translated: CASSIGQFYGYTF. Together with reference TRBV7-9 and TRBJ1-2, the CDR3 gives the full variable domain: DTGVSQNPRHKITKRGQNVTFRCDPISEHNRLYWYRQTLGQGPEFLTYFQNEAQLEKSRLLSDRFSAERPKGSFSTLEIQRTEQGDSAMYLCASSIGQFYGYTFGSGTRLTVV.

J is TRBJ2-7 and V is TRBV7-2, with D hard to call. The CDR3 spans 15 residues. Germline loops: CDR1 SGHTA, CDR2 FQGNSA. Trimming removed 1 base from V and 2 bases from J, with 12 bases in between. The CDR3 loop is CASSLDSLGAYEQYF. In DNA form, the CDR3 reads TGTGCCAGCAGCTTAGATTCCTTGGGTGCCTACGAGCAGTACTTC.

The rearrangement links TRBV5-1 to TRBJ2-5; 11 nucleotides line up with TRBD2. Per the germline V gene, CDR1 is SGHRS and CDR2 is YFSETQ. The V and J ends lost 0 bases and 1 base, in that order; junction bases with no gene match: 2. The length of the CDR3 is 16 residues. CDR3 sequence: CASSLVGTSGQETQYF. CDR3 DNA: TGCGCCAGCAGCTTGGTGGGGACTAGCGGCCAAGAGACCCAGTACTTC.